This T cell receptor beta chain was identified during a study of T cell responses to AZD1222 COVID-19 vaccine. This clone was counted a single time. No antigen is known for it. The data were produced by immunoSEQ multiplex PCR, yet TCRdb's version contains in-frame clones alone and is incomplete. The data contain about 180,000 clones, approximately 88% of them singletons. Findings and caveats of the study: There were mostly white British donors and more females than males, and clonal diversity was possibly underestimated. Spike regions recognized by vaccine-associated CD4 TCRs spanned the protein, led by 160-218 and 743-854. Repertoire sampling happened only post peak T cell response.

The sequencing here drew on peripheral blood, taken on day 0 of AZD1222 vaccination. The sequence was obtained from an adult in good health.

The DNA for the CDR3 is TGTGCCAGCAGTACAAACGGCCCCTATGGCTACACCTTC. Its protein product is CASSTNGPYGYTF. The chain employs TRBV6-5 and TRBJ1-2; D not resolved. Germline V gene lookup returns CDR1 MNHEY and CDR2 SVGAGI. CDR3 length: 13 residues. V gave up 5 bases and J gave up 4 bases, with 11 bases separating them.